One sample yielded the 20 T cell receptor beta chains listed below, sequenced in a study of OX40 agonist ivuxolimab in advanced cancers. Sequencing was performed with immunoSEQ multiplex PCR; in TCRdb, only in-frame clones are kept and a portion is missing. The sample consists of over 55,000 clones, 94% of them appearing once. The sample consisted of CD4+ or CD8+ T cells sorted from blood, taken in a trial of the OX40 agonist ivuxolimab. These TCRs come from an adult with an advanced solid tumor such as melanoma, head and neck, liver or kidney cancer.

This clone was recorded a few times. V gene TRBV6-4 combines with J gene TRBJ1-1; TRBD1 is a possible D gene (5 bases). Germline values: CDR1 MRHNA, CDR2 SNTAGT. The CDR3 sequence is 14 residues long. Trimming cost V 6 bases and J 0 bases, with 11 bases left between them. CDR3 loop: CASRDEGMNTEAFF. The CDR3 DNA reads TGTGCCAGCAGGGACGAGGGGATGAACACTGAAGCTTTCTTT.

The rearrangement links TRBV28 to TRBJ1-5; D is unclear. CDR3 size: 16 residues. V was clipped by 5 bases and J by 5 bases, with 19 bases between them. The germline CDR1 and CDR2 sequences are MDHEN and SYDVKM. The CDR3 protein is CASSTPTQMRYQPQHF. CDR3 nucleotide sequence: TGTGCCAGCAGTACACCGACACAAATGCGGTATCAGCCCCAGCATTTT.

This clone showed up just once. The chain has TRBV28 and TRBJ2-5; possibly TRBD1 or TRBD2 for D (6 bases each). Trimming removed 7 bases at V and 4 bases at J, with 19 bases between. There are 15 residues in the CDR3. Germline V lookup: CDR1 MDHEN, CDR2 SYDVKM. For the CDR3, the DNA is TGTGCCAGCACAGGGGACGGGAGAGGCGGAGAGACCCAGTACTTC. It specifies CASTGDGRGGETQYF. The full variable domain, completed using reference TRBV28 and TRBJ2-5, is DVKVTQSSRYLVKRTGEKVFLECVQDMDHENMFWYRQDPGLGLRLIYFSYDVKMKEKGDIPEGYSVSREKKERFSLILESASTNQTSMYLCASTGDGRGGETQYFGPGTRLLVL.

The genes are TRBV7-2 and TRBJ2-5, with 8 bases lining up with TRBD1. Germline V CDR1 and CDR2: SGHTA, FQGNSA. With V trimmed by 3 bases and J by 4 bases, 10 bases remained unmatched. The CDR3 loop spans 16 amino acids. CDR3: CASSFPRQGRRETQYF. CDR3 in DNA: TGTGCCAGCAGCTTCCCTCGACAGGGGCGCCGAGAGACCCAGTACTTC.

The rearrangement uses TRBV6-5 and TRBJ2-1; perhaps TRBD1 as D (6 bases). This CDR3 is 13 amino acids long. The germline gives CDR1 MNHEY, CDR2 SVGAGI. Trimming removed 4 bases at V and 4 bases at J, with 8 bases between. The CDR3 DNA reads as TGTGCCAGCAGTTGGGGGCCTTACAATGAGCAGTTCTTC. It encodes CASSWGPYNEQFF.

The CDR3 here is CASSQDPDQETQYF. The CDR3 DNA reads TGCGCCAGCAGCCAAGATCCAGACCAAGAGACCCAGTACTTC. The genes are TRBV4-1 and TRBJ2-5; no firm D call. With 0 bases removed from V and 0 bases from J, the gap between germline ends came to 5 bases. Looked up from germline, CDR1 is MGHRA and CDR2 is YSYEKL. The CDR3 length is 14 residues.

The chain employs TRBV28 and TRBJ2-7, with 11 bases that match TRBD2. This CDR3 has 19 residues. The V segment lost 5 bases and the J segment 2 bases; nucleotides outside the gene matches: 17. CDR1 MDHEN and CDR2 SYDVKM come from the germline V gene. This chain's CDR3 is CASSLLTSGAGNRPYEQYF. The CDR3 DNA sequence: TGTGCCAGCAGTCTCCTGACTAGCGGGGCCGGTAATCGCCCCTACGAGCAGTACTTC.

This clone has just a few counts. The chain joins TRBV19 to TRBJ2-7, with a tentative D call TRBD2 (5 bases). Germline CDR1 and CDR2: LNHDA and SQIVND (reference sequence). This CDR3 is built from 14 residues. V gave up 5 bases and J gave up 0 bases, with 11 bases separating them. This CDR3 reads CASSAAGSSYEQYF. The CDR3 nucleotides are TGTGCCAGTAGTGCGGCGGGTAGCTCCTACGAGCAGTACTTC.

The chain uses TRBV15 and TRBJ2-7; possible D gene TRBD1, 5 bases. Trimming took 6 bases from V and 2 from J, leaving 14 bases between them. Germline CDR1 LNHNV, CDR2 YYDKDF (reference sequence). There are 14 residues in the CDR3. The CDR3 region has the DNA TGTGCCACCAGTCTGACAGCCCAAACCTACGAGCAGTACTTC. It specifies CATSLTAQTYEQYF.

The gene calls are TRBV6-1 and TRBJ1-1; no clear D gene. V lost 2 bases to trimming and J lost 6 bases, with 16 bases between them. The CDR3 extends over 15 amino acids. The germline CDR1 and CDR2 sequences are MNHNS and SASEGT. The CDR3 DNA reads TGTGCCAGCAGTGAATTACCGGCACAGCACCCTGAAGCTTTCTTT. It specifies CASSELPAQHPEAFF.

The chain is built from TRBV9 and TRBJ1-2; perhaps TRBD1 as D (5 bases). Germline V gives CDR1 SGDLS, CDR2 YYNGEE. The length of the CDR3 is 13 residues. V dropped 2 bases and J dropped 3 bases, with 8 bases sitting between them. CDR3 nucleotide sequence: TGTGCCAGCAGCGTGGGGGTGGACTATGGCTACACCTTC. Its translation is CASSVGVDYGYTF.

Written as DNA, the CDR3 is TGTGCCAGCAGCGTAGTAGCGGGGATCCAAGAGACCCAGTACTTC. It specifies CASSVVAGIQETQYF. The chain carries TRBV9 and TRBJ2-5; 8 bases are shared with TRBD2. This CDR3 comprises 15 residues. Germline assignment: CDR1 SGDLS and CDR2 YYNGEE. The junction had 2 bases not matched to a gene; V was cut back by 0 bases and J by 1 base.

The V gene is TRBV5-1, the J gene TRBJ2-1; no clear D gene. Deletions cut 4 bases from V and 9 bases from J, with 8 bases between. CDR1 is SGHRS, CDR2 YFSETQ, per germline. The CDR3 is 11 residues long. CDR3 in amino acids: CASSLGSEQFF. The CDR3, as DNA: TGCGCCAGCAGCCTGGGTAGTGAGCAGTTCTTC.

This chain links TRBV29-1 with TRBJ2-1, with TRBD2 as a possible D gene (6 bases). The CDR3 contains 11 residues. Per the germline V gene, CDR1 is SQVTM and CDR2 is ANQGSEA. In DNA, the CDR3 is TGCAGTGGGGACTCTTACAATGAGCAGTTCTTC. Translation: CSGDSYNEQFF.

J is TRBJ2-7 and V is TRBV5-1, with D tentatively TRBD1 or TRBD2 (6 bases each). The CDR3 is 14 amino acids. CDR1 is SGHRS and CDR2 is YFSETQ in the germline V gene. V shed 2 bases and J shed 3 bases, with 12 bases lying between them. Here the CDR3 reads CASSLRGVGYEQYF. In DNA, the CDR3 is TGCGCCAGCAGCTTAAGGGGGGTCGGCTACGAGCAGTACTTC.

The rearrangement uses TRBV7-8 and TRBJ1-2; D not certain. The CDR3 totals 15 residues. Germline CDR1 and CDR2: SGHVS and FQNEAQ. The ends were cut back, 5 bases at V and 1 base at J, with 14 bases in the middle. The CDR3, as DNA: TGTGCCAGCAGCCCCTCCTCAGTACTTAACTATGGCTACACCTTC. Residues: CASSPSSVLNYGYTF.

The genes are TRBV21-1 and TRBJ2-3. TRBV21-1 is assigned pseudogene status. The CDR3 spans 18 residues. The CDR3 region has the DNA TGTGCCAGCAGCAAAGAGACCCCTCCAGTATTTTGCACAGATACGCAGTATTTT. As protein: CASSKETPPVFCTDTQYF.

The V call is TRBV18, the J call TRBJ2-3; weak D call: TRBD2 (7 bases). This CDR3 region has 14 residues. In germline, CDR1 is KGHSH, CDR2 LQKENI. V was trimmed by 5 bases and J by 1 base, leaving 10 bases between them. CDR3 region: CASSWGGGTDTQYF. As DNA, the CDR3 is TGTGCCAGCTCATGGGGGGGCGGCACAGATACGCAGTATTTT.

This chain links TRBV27 with TRBJ2-5; 14 positions match TRBD2. CDR3 length: 17 residues. Looked up from germline, CDR1 is MNHEY and CDR2 is SMNVEV (reference sequence). V lost 6 bases, J lost 4 bases, and 10 bases stayed unmatched. CDR3 in amino acids: CASSSTSGRALGETQYF. CDR3 sequence (DNA): TGTGCCAGCAGCTCGACTAGCGGGAGGGCCCTTGGAGAGACCCAGTACTTC.

The genes are TRBV4-1 and TRBJ1-1, with D possibly matching TRBD1 (6 bases). Germline V gene data show CDR1 as MGHRA and CDR2 as YSYEKL. The CDR3 has 17 residues. V dropped 3 bases and J dropped 1 base, with 18 bases sitting between them. The CDR3 reads CASSQPEGGYWNTEAFF. The CDR3 nucleotides are TGCGCCAGCAGCCAGCCCGAGGGGGGATATTGGAACACTGAAGCTTTCTTT.